The rows below give T cell receptor beta chains drawn from one sample of a study of blood T cell repertoires in COVID-19. TCRdb's copy holds only in-frame clones and misses some; the assay was immunoSEQ multiplex PCR. The sample includes 190,000 or so clones, 70% to 90% of them seen just once. The sequenced sample consisted of PBMCs or T cells enriched from blood (not recorded which). The receptors come from a man in his thirties or forties who had recovered from COVID-19. The CDR3 runs from the conserved cysteine through the conserved F or W. A D gene is named only where the DNA matches it firmly. Some rows have no size entry. The others give once, few or many, or a class for an expanded clone.

d_call: TRBD2
cdr3_length: 18
v_call: TRBV27
clone_size: .
j_call: TRBJ2-5
cdr3_aa: CASSPRPLAGDSQETQYF
cdr3_nt: TGTGCCAGCAGCCCAAGGCCGTTAGCGGGAGACAGCCAAGAGACCCAGTACTTC

d_call: .
cdr3_length: 15
v_call: TRBV10-3
clone_size: .
j_call: TRBJ2-7
cdr3_aa: CAISDTGSYRYEQYF
cdr3_nt: TGTGCCATCAGCGATACAGGGTCCTACCGCTACGAGCAGTACTTC

d_call: TRBD1
cdr3_length: 16
v_call: TRBV11-2
clone_size: once
j_call: TRBJ2-7
cdr3_aa: CASSSRDRGFPYEQYF
cdr3_nt: TGTGCCAGCAGTAGCCGGGACAGGGGATTTCCTTACGAGCAGTACTTC

d_call: TRBD1
cdr3_length: 14
v_call: TRBV9
clone_size: once
j_call: TRBJ2-7
cdr3_aa: CASSVGGQTYEQYF
cdr3_nt: TGTGCCAGCAGCGTAGGGGGACAGACCTACGAGCAGTACTTC

d_call: TRBD1
cdr3_length: 14
v_call: TRBV7-9
clone_size: .
j_call: TRBJ2-1
cdr3_aa: CASSPGQGLVEQFF
cdr3_nt: TGTGCCAGCAGCCCCGGACAGGGGCTCGTTGAGCAGTTCTTC

d_call: .
cdr3_length: 12
v_call: TRBV9
clone_size: .
j_call: TRBJ2-3
cdr3_aa: CASSLSTDTQYF
cdr3_nt: TGTGCCAGCAGCCTAAGCACAGATACGCAGTATTTT

d_call: .
cdr3_length: 14
v_call: TRBV4-1
clone_size: .
j_call: TRBJ2-3
cdr3_aa: CASSQISGTDTQYF
cdr3_nt: TGCGCCAGCAGCCAGATTAGCGGCACAGATACGCAGTATTTT

d_call: .
cdr3_length: 15
v_call: TRBV9
clone_size: .
j_call: TRBJ2-1
cdr3_aa: CASSVETGAYNEQFF
cdr3_nt: TGTGCCAGCAGCGTCGAAACGGGGGCCTACAATGAGCAGTTCTTC

d_call: TRBD1
cdr3_length: 14
v_call: TRBV10-3
clone_size: .
j_call: TRBJ2-7
cdr3_aa: CSHSPGQGAHEQYF
cdr3_nt: TGTTCACACTCCCCGGGACAGGGGGCGCACGAGCAGTACTTC

d_call: TRBD1
cdr3_length: 14
v_call: TRBV6-5
clone_size: .
j_call: TRBJ2-5
cdr3_aa: CASQVGQGEETQYF
cdr3_nt: TGTGCCAGCCAAGTGGGACAGGGTGAGGAGACCCAGTACTTC

d_call: .
cdr3_length: 14
v_call: TRBV28
clone_size: few
j_call: TRBJ2-2
cdr3_aa: CASSLLARLGELFF
cdr3_nt: TGTGCCAGCAGTTTATTGGCCCGACTGGGGGAGCTGTTTTTT

d_call: TRBD1
cdr3_length: 14
v_call: TRBV28
clone_size: .
j_call: TRBJ1-4
cdr3_aa: CASRRDSLNEKLFF
cdr3_nt: TGTGCCAGCAGGAGGGACAGCCTGAATGAAAAACTGTTTTTT

d_call: TRBD1
cdr3_length: 15
v_call: TRBV24-1
clone_size: once
j_call: TRBJ2-5
cdr3_aa: CATSDAGTGQETQYF
cdr3_nt: TGTGCCACCAGTGACGCCGGGACAGGGCAAGAGACCCAGTACTTC

d_call: .
cdr3_length: 15
v_call: TRBV6-5
clone_size: .
j_call: TRBJ1-5
cdr3_aa: CASSYDRSGNQPQHF
cdr3_nt: TGTGCCAGCAGTTACGACAGGTCGGGCAATCAGCCCCAGCATTTT

d_call: TRBD1
cdr3_length: 16
v_call: TRBV4-3
clone_size: .
j_call: TRBJ1-6
cdr3_aa: CASSQDFDRVLSPLHF
cdr3_nt: TGCGCCAGCAGCCAAGATTTCGACAGGGTGCTTTCACCCCTCCACTTT

d_call: TRBD2
cdr3_length: 14
v_call: TRBV18
clone_size: .
j_call: TRBJ2-1
cdr3_aa: CASCSAPGGNEQFF
cdr3_nt: TGTGCCAGCTGTAGTGCCCCGGGGGGGAATGAGCAGTTCTTC

d_call: TRBD2
cdr3_length: 15
v_call: TRBV5-4
clone_size: .
j_call: TRBJ2-7
cdr3_aa: CASSLPGDYRYEQYF
cdr3_nt: TGTGCCAGCAGCCTCCCCGGGGACTATCGATACGAGCAGTACTTC

d_call: .
cdr3_length: 12
v_call: TRBV7-2
clone_size: .
j_call: TRBJ2-7
cdr3_aa: CASSWPEGEQYF
cdr3_nt: TGTGCCAGCAGCTGGCCGGAGGGAGAGCAGTACTTC

d_call: .
cdr3_length: 16
v_call: TRBV9
clone_size: .
j_call: TRBJ1-3
cdr3_aa: CASSPEDEGSGNTIYF
cdr3_nt: TGTGCCAGCAGCCCAGAGGATGAGGGCTCTGGAAACACCATATATTTT

d_call: TRBD1
cdr3_length: 13
v_call: TRBV12-3/TRBV12-4
clone_size: .
j_call: TRBJ1-2
cdr3_aa: CASSPDRNYGYTF
cdr3_nt: TGTGCCAGCAGTCCGGACAGGAACTATGGCTACACCTTC

d_call: TRBD1
cdr3_length: 18
v_call: TRBV19
clone_size: .
j_call: TRBJ2-6
cdr3_aa: CASRPPGQGLSGANVLTF
cdr3_nt: TGTGCCAGTAGGCCCCCGGGACAGGGGCTTTCTGGGGCCAACGTCCTGACTTTC

d_call: .
cdr3_length: 13
v_call: TRBV11-2
clone_size: .
j_call: TRBJ2-5
cdr3_aa: CASSLGGRETQYF
cdr3_nt: TGTGCCAGCAGCTTAGGCGGAAGAGAGACCCAGTACTTC

d_call: TRBD1
cdr3_length: 17
v_call: TRBV5-4
clone_size: .
j_call: TRBJ1-6
cdr3_aa: CASSLRGRSSYNSPLHF
cdr3_nt: TGTGCCAGCAGCTTGAGGGGGCGCAGCTCCTATAATTCACCCCTCCACTTT

d_call: .
cdr3_length: 14
v_call: TRBV7-9
clone_size: .
j_call: TRBJ1-1
cdr3_aa: CASQSGGENTEAFF
cdr3_nt: TGTGCCAGCCAAAGCGGGGGGGAGAACACTGAAGCTTTCTTT